This entry lists 27 T cell receptor beta chains sequenced from one sample in a study of cytomegalovirus exposure and HLA in healthy donors. The PCR ran on 60 Vbeta and 13 Jbeta primers. The method was immunoSEQ multiplex PCR; TCRdb's version includes in-frame clones alone and lacks a portion of them. The data hold tens of thousands of clones, with roughly 77% observed a single time. The sample comprised PBMCs. The receptors were sampled from a man aged 35 to 55 in good health and CMV-seronegative.

The rearrangement links TRBV29-1 to TRBJ1-1; D uncertain. With 7 bases removed from V and 1 base from J, the gap between germline ends came to 16 bases. CDR3 length: 14 amino acids. Per the germline V gene, CDR1 is SQVTM and CDR2 is ANQGSEA. Here the CDR3 reads CSGSLVVPNTEAFF. In DNA, the CDR3 is TGCAGCGGATCTCTGGTAGTTCCGAACACTGAAGCTTTCTTT.

This clone has just a few counts. The V and J genes are TRBV29-1 and TRBJ2-5, with D perhaps matching TRBD2 (5 bases). This CDR3 has 15 residues. Germline CDR1 reads SQVTM; CDR2 reads ANQGSEA. Trimming removed 1 base at V and 2 bases at J, with 14 bases between. DNA for the CDR3: TGCAGCGTTGAAGTTTCTGCCAGGAGGCAAGAGACCCAGTACTTC. Protein sequence: CSVEVSARRQETQYF. Based on the CDR3 plus reference TRBV29-1 and TRBJ2-5, the full variable domain is SAVISQKPSRDICQRGTSLTIQCQVDSQVTMMFWYRQQPGQSLTLIATANQGSEATYESGFVIDKFPISRPNLTFSTLTVSNMSPEDSSIYLCSVEVSARRQETQYFGPGTRLLVL.

The chain employs TRBV6-6 and TRBJ2-7; D perhaps matches TRBD1 (6 bases). Germline loops: CDR1 MNHNY, CDR2 SVGAGI (reference sequence). With 0 bases removed from V and 5 bases from J, the gap between germline ends came to 14 bases. The CDR3 consists of 15 residues. Here the CDR3 reads CASSYSRDIVNEQYF. In DNA, the CDR3 is TGTGCCAGCAGTTACTCGAGGGACATAGTGAACGAGCAGTACTTC.

This clone was detected a few times. This chain joins TRBV2 and TRBJ1-1; perhaps TRBD1 as D (6 bases). The CDR3 extends over 14 amino acids. CDR1 is SNHLY, CDR2 FYNNEI, per germline. V shed 6 bases and J shed 4 bases, with 15 bases lying between them. The CDR3 sequence: CASRLFTGPTEAFF. Here the CDR3 DNA reads TGTGCCAGCAGGCTATTCACAGGGCCCACTGAAGCTTTCTTT. Variable domain in full (rest from reference TRBV2 and TRBJ1-1): EPEVTQTPSHQVTQMGQEVILRCVPISNHLYFYWYRQILGQKVEFLVSFYNNEISEKSEIFDDQFSVERPDGSNFTLKIRSTKLEDSAMYFCASRLFTGPTEAFFGQGTRLTVV.

The chain has TRBV5-6 and TRBJ1-1; a possible D gene is TRBD1 (6 bases). The V end lost 4 bases, the J end lost 11 bases, and 21 bases lay between the germline ends. Germline CDR1 and CDR2: SGHDT and YYEEEE. The CDR3 consists of 14 residues. For the CDR3, the DNA is TGTGCCAGCAGCCCAGGCCGGGGGGGCGCTAAGGCTTTCTTT. Translated: CASSPGRGGAKAFF.

The chain carries TRBV28 and TRBJ1-1; D not certain. The germline V gene encodes CDR1 MDHEN and CDR2 SYDVKM. CDR3 length equals 14 residues. With 5 bases removed from V and 4 bases from J, the gap between germline ends came to 14 bases. This CDR3 is CASSPKPRGTEAFF. CDR3 DNA: TGTGCCAGCAGTCCTAAACCCCGCGGCACTGAAGCTTTCTTT.

The V and J genes are TRBV4-1 and TRBJ1-6; D is possibly TRBD1 (5 bases). This CDR3 is built from 16 residues. CDR1 is MGHRA, CDR2 YSYEKL, per germline. V shed 7 bases and J shed 0 bases, with 13 bases lying between them. Here the CDR3 DNA reads TGCGCCAGCACCCGGGACTCGAGCTCCTATAATTCACCCCTCCACTTT. Translating it yields CASTRDSSSYNSPLHF.

This sequence joins TRBV27 and TRBJ1-5; D perhaps matches TRBD1 (5 bases). The V end lost 6 bases, the J end lost 1 base, and 13 bases lay between the germline ends. CDR1 and CDR2 (germline): MNHEY, SMNVEV (reference sequence). This CDR3 has 15 residues. Here the CDR3 reads CASSTTVASNQPQHF. The CDR3 nucleotides read TGTGCCAGCAGCACGACAGTCGCGAGCAATCAGCCCCAGCATTTT.

The chain has TRBV6-5 and TRBJ2-5; the D gene is possibly TRBD2 (5 bases). CDR3 length equals 14 residues. The ends were cut back, 1 base at V and 5 bases at J, with 11 bases in the middle. Germline CDR1 reads MNHEY; CDR2 reads SVGAGI. CDR3 bases: TGTGCCAGCAGTTACTTTACGGGGAGTGAGACCCAGTACTTC. It codes for CASSYFTGSETQYF.

The chain links TRBV29-1 to TRBJ2-2; D is possibly TRBD1 (7 bases). CDR3 length: 17 amino acids. Germline CDR1 SQVTM, CDR2 ANQGSEA. V gave up 0 bases and J gave up 5 bases, with 19 bases separating them. The CDR3 loop reads CSVEDGGGGGQTGELFF. CDR3 nucleotide sequence: TGCAGCGTTGAAGATGGGGGAGGAGGGGGCCAGACCGGGGAGCTGTTTTTT.

This rearrangement joins TRBV6-5 to TRBJ2-7, with D perhaps matching TRBD2 (5 bases). The germline CDR1 and CDR2 sequences are MNHEY and SVGAGI. Trimming removed 0 bases from V and 6 bases from J, with 15 bases in between. The CDR3 spans 15 residues. The CDR3 reads CASSYSRGLSAEQYF. Written as DNA, the CDR3 is TGTGCCAGCAGTTACTCCCGAGGACTGTCGGCCGAGCAGTACTTC.

V usage is TRBV7-9 and J usage is TRBJ1-1; the D gene is possibly TRBD1 (5 bases). CDR3 size: 15 residues. Germline assignment: CDR1 SEHNR and CDR2 FQNEAQ (reference sequence). V lost 5 bases and J 0 bases, leaving 13 bases between the germline ends. The CDR3 DNA reads TGTGCCAGCAGCCCCCCGGGAGGGGTGAACACTGAAGCTTTCTTT. Its protein is CASSPPGGVNTEAFF.

The chain joins TRBV4-2 to TRBJ1-1; TRBD1 aligns across 7 bases. V shed 0 bases and J 6 bases; nucleotides not matched to a gene: 4. The CDR3 is 14 amino acids. Germline V gene data show CDR1 as LGHNA and CDR2 as YNFKEQ. The CDR3 sequence is CASSQERGQPEAFF. The CDR3 DNA sequence: TGTGCCAGCAGCCAAGAAAGGGGGCAGCCTGAAGCTTTCTTT.

The V call is TRBV9, the J call TRBJ1-2, with TRBD1 as a possible D gene (5 bases). V was clipped by 3 bases and J by 6 bases, with 15 bases between them. This CDR3 has 14 residues. CDR1 and CDR2 (germline): SGDLS, YYNGEE. The CDR3 spells CASSAGTAIHGYTF. CDR3 nucleotide sequence: TGTGCCAGCAGCGCCGGGACTGCTATTCATGGCTACACCTTC. The full variable domain, its missing parts supplied by reference TRBV9 and TRBJ1-2, is DSGVTQTPKHLITATGQRVTLRCSPRSGDLSVYWYQQSLDQGLQFLIQYYNGEERAKGNILERFSAQQFPDLHSELNLSSLELGDSALYFCASSAGTAIHGYTFGSGTRLTVV.

V gene TRBV10-1 combines with J gene TRBJ2-7; TRBD2 matches 9 bases. The J segment lost 3 bases and the V segment lost 8 bases, leaving 5 bases of the junction unmatched. The CDR3 consists of 13 residues. The germline CDR1 and CDR2 sequences are WNHNN and SYGVQD (reference sequence). The CDR3, as DNA: TGCGCCAGCGGTAGCGGGAGTGTCTACGAGCAGTACTTC. Protein sequence: CASGSGSVYEQYF.

V gene TRBV9 combines with J gene TRBJ2-1, with TRBD1 matching over 7 bases. This CDR3 has 14 amino acids. The V gene end was trimmed by 4 bases and the J gene end by 7 bases; junction bases not matched to a gene: 8. Germline CDR1 and CDR2: SGDLS and YYNGEE. CDR3 in amino acids: CASSKRQGENEQFF. CDR3 DNA: TGTGCCAGCAGCAAAAGACAGGGAGAAAATGAGCAGTTCTTC.

This clone was observed a single time. The V gene is TRBV14, the J gene TRBJ1-1, with no clear D. The CDR3 spans 12 residues. V lost 4 bases to trimming and J lost 5 bases, with 8 bases between them. Germline V gene data show CDR1 as SGHDN and CDR2 as FVKESK. This chain's CDR3 is CASSLGWTEAFF. The DNA for the CDR3 is TGTGCCAGCAGCCTCGGTTGGACTGAAGCTTTCTTT.

This clone appeared a few times. This chain links TRBV2 with TRBJ2-3; 9 positions agree with TRBD2. Per germline, CDR1 SNHLY and CDR2 FYNNEI. V gave up 8 bases and J gave up 9 bases; unmatched junction bases: 6. This CDR3 is 12 amino acids long. The CDR3, as DNA: TGTGCCAGCTCGGGGCGGGAGGGGACGCAGTATTTT. Translation gives CASSGREGTQYF.

In regard to this clone: The same CDR3 arises from other DNA sequences in this sample as well. This rearrangement joins TRBV5-1 to TRBJ2-7; D not resolved. Germline CDR1 SGHRS, CDR2 YFSETQ. CDR3 length: 13 residues. V shed 5 bases and J shed 0 bases, with 9 bases lying between them. The CDR3 DNA sequence: TGCGCCAGCAGTCTCACGAGCTCCTACGAGCAGTACTTC. Translated: CASSLTSSYEQYF. Based on the CDR3 plus reference TRBV5-1 and TRBJ2-7, the full variable domain is KAGVTQTPRYLIKTRGQQVTLSCSPISGHRSVSWYQQTPGQGLQFLFEYFSETQRNKGNFPGRFSGRQFSNSRSEMNVSTLELGDSALYLCASSLTSSYEQYFGPGTRLTVT.

J is TRBJ2-5 and V is TRBV6-1; 10 nucleotides line up with TRBD1. There are 13 residues in the CDR3. Germline CDR1 and CDR2: MNHNS and SASEGT. V was clipped by 7 bases and J by 4 bases; unmatched bases: 3. The CDR3: CASKGQGIETQYF. CDR3 in DNA: TGTGCCAGCAAGGGACAGGGGATAGAGACCCAGTACTTC.

This chain joins TRBV18 and TRBJ1-1; TRBD1 agrees at 9 bases. The CDR3 extends over 15 amino acids. The germline CDR1 and CDR2 sequences are KGHSH and LQKENI. The V segment lost 5 bases and the J segment 5 bases; nucleotides outside the gene matches: 9. The CDR3 nucleotides are TGTGCCAGCTCAGACAACAGGGGGCGAGAAACTGAAGCTTTCTTT. Translating gives CASSDNRGRETEAFF.

V and J are TRBV5-1 and TRBJ1-2; 9 positions agree with TRBD1. Germline CDR1 is SGHRS and CDR2 is YFSETQ. The CDR3 runs to 15 residues. V trimming: 3 bases; J trimming: 5 bases; junction bases outside the gene matches: 8. The DNA of the CDR3 is TGCGCCAGCAGCTGGGGGGACAGGGAAAGGTATGGCTACACCTTC. This codes for CASSWGDRERYGYTF.

The chain carries TRBV9 and TRBJ1-6; TRBD1 agrees at 7 bases. Germline V lookup: CDR1 SGDLS, CDR2 YYNGEE. The CDR3 spans 16 residues. J was trimmed by 0 bases and V by 4 bases; bases with no gene match: 4. The CDR3 sequence is CASSKTGSSYNSPLHF. For the CDR3, the DNA is TGTGCCAGCAGCAAGACAGGGAGCTCCTATAATTCACCCCTCCACTTT.

V and J are TRBV9 and TRBJ1-2; TRBD1 matches 9 bases. J gave up 7 bases and V 5 bases, and 15 bases lay outside the gene matches. Looked up from germline, CDR1 is SGDLS and CDR2 is YYNGEE. The CDR3 sequence is 16 residues long. In DNA, the CDR3 is TGTGCCAGCAGGAGTCAGTCGGGACAGGGAGCAGGTGGCTACACCTTC. The encoded protein is CASRSQSGQGAGGYTF.

The V gene is TRBV5-6, the J gene TRBJ1-3; D unresolved. Germline-derived CDR1 and CDR2 are SGHDT and YYEEEE. The CDR3 runs 16 residues. The V end was cut by 2 bases, the J end by 0 bases, with 12 bases between. This CDR3 is CASSFRTVNSGNTIYF. In nucleotides, the CDR3 is TGTGCCAGCAGCTTCCGAACAGTGAACTCTGGAAACACCATATATTTT.

The CDR3 DNA sequence: TGTGCCAGCAAGACGGGGTTGAATCAGCCCCAGCATTTT. As protein: CASKTGLNQPQHF. This chain links TRBV2 with TRBJ1-5; no clear D. The V gene lost 7 bases and the J gene lost 4 bases, with 11 bases spanning the gap. CDR1 is SNHLY and CDR2 is FYNNEI in the germline V gene. This CDR3 region has 13 residues.

This chain joins TRBV21-1 and TRBJ1-4; the table's D call, TRBD1, was not checked against the DNA. TRBV21-1 is listed as a pseudogene. The CDR3 spans 16 residues. CDR3 amino acids: CASSSYRTGYGEKLFF. The CDR3 DNA sequence: TGTGCCAGCAGCAGTTACCGGACAGGGTACGGTGAAAAACTGTTTTTT.